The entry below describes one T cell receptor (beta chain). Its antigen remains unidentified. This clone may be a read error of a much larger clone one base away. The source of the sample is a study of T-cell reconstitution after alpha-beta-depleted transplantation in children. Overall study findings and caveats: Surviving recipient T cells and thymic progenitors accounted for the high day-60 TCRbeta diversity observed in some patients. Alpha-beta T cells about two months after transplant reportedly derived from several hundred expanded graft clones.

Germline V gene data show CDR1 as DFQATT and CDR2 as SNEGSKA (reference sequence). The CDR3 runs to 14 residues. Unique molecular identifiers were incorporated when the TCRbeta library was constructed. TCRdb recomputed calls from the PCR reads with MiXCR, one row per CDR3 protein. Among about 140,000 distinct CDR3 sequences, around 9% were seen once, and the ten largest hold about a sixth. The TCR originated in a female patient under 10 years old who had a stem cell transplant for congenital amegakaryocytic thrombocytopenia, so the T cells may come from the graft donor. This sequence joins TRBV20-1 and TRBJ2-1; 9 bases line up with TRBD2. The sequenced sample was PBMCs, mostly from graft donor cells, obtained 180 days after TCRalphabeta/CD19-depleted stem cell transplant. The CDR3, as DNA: TGCAGTGCTAGTCTGGGACTAGCAAACAATCAGCAGTTCTTC. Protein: CSASLGLANNQQFF.